One sample yielded the 4 T cell receptor beta chains listed below, sequenced in a study of blood T cell repertoires in COVID-19. TCRdb's table, derived via immunoSEQ multiplex PCR, lists solely in-frame clones and lacks some. The table lists approximately 300,000 clones, 70% to 90% of them singletons. Sequencing was carried out using PBMCs or T cells enriched from blood (not recorded which). These receptors were collected from a woman younger than 35 who had recovered from COVID-19.

V usage is TRBV5-6 and J usage is TRBJ1-1; no definite D call. Germline V gene lookup returns CDR1 SGHDT and CDR2 YYEEEE. The CDR3 runs to 15 residues. Trimming took off 5 bases at V and 5 bases at J, with 19 bases between the two ends. The CDR3 loop is CASSYPTSGPTEAFF. CDR3 in DNA: TGTGCCAGCAGTTATCCGACAAGTGGCCCTACTGAAGCTTTCTTT.

The J gene is TRBJ1-2, the V gene TRBV21-1; the listed D gene, TRBD1, was not tested against the DNA. TRBV21-1 is tagged as a pseudogene. This CDR3 has 16 residues. CDR3 loop: CASSTQSGTGRRGYTF. As DNA, the CDR3 is TGTGCCAGCAGCACACAATCCGGGACAGGCCGGAGAGGCTACACCTTC.

This chain joins TRBV4-2 and TRBJ1-1; 9 bases align to TRBD1. V dropped 3 bases and J dropped 1; count of bases not matched to a gene: 6. There are 16 residues in the CDR3. Germline V lookup: CDR1 LGHNA, CDR2 YNFKEQ. CDR3 sequence reads: CASSQDGQGRNTEAFF. The DNA for the CDR3 is TGTGCCAGCAGCCAGGACGGACAGGGGAGGAACACTGAAGCTTTCTTT.

This clone was seen more than once but under ten times. The chain uses TRBV6-5 and TRBJ1-2, with TRBD1 matching 9 bases. The CDR3 is made up of 14 amino acids. Trimming took 3 bases from V and 6 from J; bases not matched to a gene: 5. In germline, CDR1 is MNHEY, CDR2 SVGAGI. The CDR3 sequence: CASSYRTGEHGYTF. CDR3 bases: TGTGCCAGCAGTTATCGGACAGGGGAGCATGGCTACACCTTC.